A few counts support the clone carrying this T cell receptor (gamma chain). Its antigen remains unidentified. The record originates from a study of Vδ1+ human thymocytes. Regarding the study as a whole: Unlike peripheral blood Vdelta1+ controls, thymic delta-chain sequences included approximately 21% Vdelta2 and few Vdelta3. Highly polyclonal TRG and TRD repertoires with Gaussian CDR3 length distributions appeared in thymus.

RNA was extracted from the cells and then reverse transcribed. Pooled V-gene forward primers with one constant-region reverse primer generated the CDR3 amplicons by multiplex PCR. TCRdb reran clone calling via CATT on the multiplex PCR reads. The sample shows 20,000 to 25,000 gamma-chain clones, roughly 13% of them seen only once. The length of the CDR3 is 12 residues. The V segment lost 6 bases and the J segment 5 bases; nucleotides outside the gene matches: 7. Germline V CDR1 and CDR2: EGSTGY, YDSYTSSV. Between roughly 96% and 99.6% of sorted thymocytes were Vdelta1+. The source of this sequence is a child younger than two who had congenital heart surgery. The sequencing sample was made of Vdelta1+ gamma-delta thymocytes from the thymus. The subset was: FACS-sorted CD3+ TCRalphabeta- TCRVdelta1+ TCRVdelta2- thymocytes. The chain links TRGV4 to TRGJ1 or TRGJ2. CDR3 in DNA: TGTGCCACCTGGAAGTTGAATTATAAGAAACTCTTT. This codes for CATWKLNYKKLF.